This T cell receptor beta chain was sequenced in a study of T cell repertoires and HLA-DP antigens. About the research overall: Pre-culture CD4+ samples used around 1,200 ng DNA versus around 220 ng for CD137+CD4+ sorts.

Trimming removed 4 bases from V and 1 base from J, with 15 bases in between. CDR3 length: 15 amino acids. CDR1 is SGHRS, CDR2 YFSETQ, per germline. Primers targeted 54 TRBV and 13 TRBJ segments. Sequencing used immunoSEQ multiplex PCR; TCRdb keeps in-frame clones, though not all of them. The table lists over 100,000 clones, 92% of them singletons, with 0.25% to 0.3% in the top ten. Details on this clone: Its antigen is not known.

Findings of the study overall: Responder cells were total CD4+ cells with a HeLa antigen-presenting system. Pre-culture clonality, approximately 0.036, was far below sorted CD137+ clonality of about 0.4.

Sample: CD4+ T cells from PBMCs. The V call is TRBV5-1, the J call TRBJ2-7, with D perhaps matching TRBD1 (6 bases). The source of this sequence is a woman younger than 35 in good health and CMV-seronegative. The CDR3 reads CASSPGQTQSYEQYF. Here the CDR3 DNA reads TGCGCCAGCAGCCCAGGACAGACTCAGTCCTACGAGCAGTACTTC.